The clone carrying this TCR beta chain was detected only a few times. Its antigen is still unknown. In TCRdb, the RT-PCR reads were re-called with MiXCR into one record per CDR3 protein. The table records 500,000 to 600,000 distinct CDR3 sequences, approximately 10% of them present only once. This sample is drawn from a study of response to subunit inactivated influenza vaccine. Study conclusions and caveats: T cells newly recruited by each seasonal influenza vaccination are few, the authors suggested.

Sample: PBMCs from blood, taken on the day of vaccination. This TCR derives from a man aged 50 to 59 who received an inactivated influenza vaccine.

The CDR3 is CSASGWGSTDTQYF. The CDR3 DNA follows: TGCAGTGCTAGCGGTTGGGGTAGCACAGATACGCAGTATTTT. The chain joins TRBV20-1 to TRBJ2-3; D is unresolved. V was pared by 3 bases and J by 0 bases, with 10 bases between. The CDR3 consists of 14 residues. Germline V gene lookup returns CDR1 DFQATT and CDR2 SNEGSKA (reference sequence).